This T cell receptor (beta chain) was identified in a study of CD8 T cells in Susac syndrome. The authors negatively isolated CD8+ and CD4+ T cells and FACS-enriched TEMRA cells. When the RNA was reverse transcribed, random hexamers were used with an input of 0.5 to 1 ug. The immunoSEQ assay covered 54 Vbeta and 13 Jbeta segments for CDR3. TCRdb analysed the immunoSEQ multiplex PCR reads with MiXCR anew, one entry per CDR3 protein. The sample yields approximately 90,000 distinct CDR3 sequences, 90% to 95% seen once. Turning to this clonotype: Its matching antigen is unknown.

Regarding the study as a whole: TCR sequencing and HLA analysis covered a relatively small number of individuals.

The receptor's source is a human donor in good health. Sequenced: CD8+ T cells from PBMCs.

CDR3 amino acids: CASSEILGDRLANVLTF. DNA for the CDR3: TGTGCCAGCAGTGAAATCCTAGGGGACAGACTCGCCAACGTCCTGACTTTC. The chain uses TRBV2 and TRBJ2-6; TRBD1 aligns across 7 bases. Germline V gene lookup returns CDR1 SNHLY and CDR2 FYNNEI. CDR3 length: 17 residues. The J segment lost 7 bases and the V segment lost 2 bases, leaving 11 bases of the junction unmatched.